The 6 T cell receptor beta chains given below trace back to one sample, sequenced in a study of EBV T-cell therapy then PD-1 blockade in nasopharyngeal carcinoma. Treatment in this sample: AdE1-LMPpoly-expanded autologous EBV-specific T-cell therapy followed by anti-PD-1 nivolumab. Antigen specificity for these receptors is unknown. Sequencing used immunoSEQ multiplex PCR; TCRdb keeps in-frame clones, though not all of them. The sample consists of 20,000 to 25,000 clones, approximately 87% of them appearing once. This specimen was CD8+ T cells from blood, taken at day 61 from a patient whose treatment included autologous EBV-specific T cells and nivolumab. The receptors were gathered from a man aged 40-50 years with nasopharyngeal carcinoma.

The chain recombines TRBV15 with TRBJ2-3; D call uncertain. CDR1 LNHNV and CDR2 YYDKDF come from the germline V gene (reference sequence). V was shortened by 1 base and J by 2 bases, with 7 bases between the two germline ends. The CDR3 is 14 residues long. The CDR3: CATSRVPDTDTQYF. In DNA, the CDR3 is TGTGCCACCAGCAGAGTTCCTGACACAGATACGCAGTATTTT.

The count of this clone is one. V gene TRBV27 combines with J gene TRBJ1-5; tentatively, D is TRBD1 (5 bases). CDR3 length: 14 residues. Germline loops: CDR1 MNHEY, CDR2 SMNVEV (reference sequence). The germline V and J ends were trimmed by 8 bases and 8 bases, with 19 bases remaining between them. In nucleotides, the CDR3 is TGTGCCAGCCGACGACAGTTGGGTCGGGAGCCCCAGCATTTT. This encodes CASRRQLGREPQHF.

The chain links TRBV18 to TRBJ2-7; D is unresolved. V dropped 6 bases and J dropped 3 bases, with 18 bases sitting between them. Germline CDR1 is KGHSH and CDR2 is LQKENI. This CDR3 spans 15 amino acids. The CDR3 region has the DNA TGTGCCAGCTCTCCCGGTAGAGACACTTACTACGAGCAGTACTTC. It codes for CASSPGRDTYYEQYF.

This CDR3 is CASSPPGQGLRSYEQYF. The CDR3 DNA follows: TGTGCCAGCAGCCCCCCGGGTCAGGGGCTTAGGTCCTACGAGCAGTACTTC. The chain uses TRBV3-1 (or the pseudogene TRBV3-2) and TRBJ2-7; D possibly corresponds to TRBD1 (6 bases). V lost 4 bases and J 1 base, leaving 20 bases between the germline ends. Germline assignment: CDR1 LGHDT and CDR2 YNNKEL (reference sequence). The CDR3 is 17 amino acids.

The chain's CDR3 is CATSDLRGALGYTGELFF. The CDR3 DNA follows: TGTGCCACCAGTGATTTGCGGGGGGCTTTGGGCTACACCGGGGAGCTGTTTTTT. The chain employs TRBV24-1 and TRBJ2-2; a possible D gene is TRBD2 (7 bases). The CDR3 has 18 amino acids. V gave up 0 bases and J gave up 3 bases, with 16 bases separating them. Germline CDR1 and CDR2: KGHDR and SFDVKD.

The V and J genes are TRBV9 and TRBJ2-3; 14 nucleotides agree with TRBD2. Per germline, CDR1 SGDLS and CDR2 YYNGEE. With 3 bases clipped from V and 4 bases from J, the junction kept 4 bases outside the gene matches. CDR3 length: 16 amino acids. CDR3 protein: CASSETSGGASDTQYF. DNA of the CDR3: TGTGCCAGCAGCGAGACTAGCGGGGGGGCCTCAGATACGCAGTATTTT.